This T cell receptor beta chain was captured in a study of tumor and adjacent non-tumor tissue in lung cancer. For the study at large: The cohort had about twelve adenocarcinoma, 2 squamous cell and 1 small cell patients. Patients were aged roughly 31 to 76, about 10 men and 4 to 6 women, stage I to III.

This clonotype was recorded once. Its antigen is still unknown. Study results and caveats: Tumor tissue had significantly higher TCR diversity than normal lung.

No cell sorting was done before RNA was extracted from the tissue. The library came from three nested PCR rounds adapted from ARM-PCR protocols. TCRdb analysed the multiplex PCR reads with MiXCR anew, one entry per CDR3 protein. The repertoire consists of around 200,000 distinct CDR3 sequences, with roughly 70% occurring once and the leading ten covering about 25%. Per the germline V gene, CDR1 is DFQATT and CDR2 is SNEGSKA (reference sequence). Unmatched junction bases numbered 13, after V lost 4 bases and J lost 6 bases. This CDR3 comprises 15 residues. The origin of this receptor is a man in his sixties with non-small cell lung cancer. The sequencing sample was made of lung tumor tissue. The chain uses TRBV20-1 and TRBJ2-3; TRBD2 agrees at 7 bases. The CDR3 nucleotides are TGCAGTGCTAAAGATATCAGCGGGATTGCTGATACGCAGTATTTT. Amino acids: CSAKDISGIADTQYF.